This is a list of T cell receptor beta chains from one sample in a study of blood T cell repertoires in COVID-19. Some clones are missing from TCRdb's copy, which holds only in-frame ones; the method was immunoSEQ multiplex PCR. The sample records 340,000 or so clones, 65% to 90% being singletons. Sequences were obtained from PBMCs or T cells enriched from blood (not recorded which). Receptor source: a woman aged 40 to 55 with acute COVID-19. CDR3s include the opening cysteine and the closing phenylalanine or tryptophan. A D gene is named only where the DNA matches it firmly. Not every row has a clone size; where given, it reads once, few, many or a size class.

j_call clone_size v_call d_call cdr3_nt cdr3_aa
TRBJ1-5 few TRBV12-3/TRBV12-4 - TGTGCCAGCAGTTTAGCGATGGGCCAGGTCCAGCATTTT CASSLAMGQVQHF
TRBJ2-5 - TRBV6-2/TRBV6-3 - TGTGCCAGCAGTTACGACGGGAGCCGGGGGACCCAGTACTTC CASSYDGSRGTQYF
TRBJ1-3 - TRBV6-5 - TGTGCCAGCAGCCTACAGGGTACCCCGAACACCATATATTTT CASSLQGTPNTIYF
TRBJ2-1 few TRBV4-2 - TGTGCCAGCAGCCAACAGACACCGGGGTCCTCGCCTGACCGCTCCTACAATGAGCAGTTCTTC CASSQQTPGSSPDRSYNEQFF
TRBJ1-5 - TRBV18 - TGTGCCAGCTCACCAGGGGGCGGACAGACCCGGGGCAATCAGCCCCAGCATTTT CASSPGGGQTRGNQPQHF
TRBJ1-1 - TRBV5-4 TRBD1 TGTGCCAGCAGCTCGCCGACAGGGGGCTACACTGAAGCTTTCTTT CASSSPTGGYTEAFF
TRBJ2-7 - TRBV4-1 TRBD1 TGCGCCAGCAGCCAAGAACACGTAAAGACAGGGGCTTCCTACGAGCAGTACTTC CASSQEHVKTGASYEQYF
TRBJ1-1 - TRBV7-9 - TGTGCCAGCAGCTTAGCCCGTTCCGACAGCGAAGCTTTCTTT CASSLARSDSEAFF
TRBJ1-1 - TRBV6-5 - TGTGCCAGCAGTTTACAGGGACGGGGCACTGAAGCTTTCTTT CASSLQGRGTEAFF
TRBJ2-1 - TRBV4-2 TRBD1 TGTGCCAGCAGCCAAGATAGCCACAGGGGTCAGTTCTTC CASSQDSHRGQFF
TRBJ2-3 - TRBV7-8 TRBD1 TGTGCCAGCAGCTTAGAGTTCAGGGGGACAGATACGCAGTATTTT CASSLEFRGTDTQYF
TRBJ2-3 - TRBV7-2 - TGTGCCAGCAGCCCCGCCCCCCAAGTCCTCCCGAGAGCAGATACGCAGTATTTT CASSPAPQVLPRADTQYF
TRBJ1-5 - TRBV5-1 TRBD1 TGCGCCAGCAGCTTGGCGGGACAGCCTAATCAGCCCCAGCATTTT CASSLAGQPNQPQHF
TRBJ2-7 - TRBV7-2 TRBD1 TGTGCCAGCAGCTCTGGGACAGGGGGTCCCTACGAGCAGTACTTC CASSSGTGGPYEQYF
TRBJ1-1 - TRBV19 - TGTGCCAGTAGTATAGGAACACCGACTGAAGCTTTCTTT CASSIGTPTEAFF
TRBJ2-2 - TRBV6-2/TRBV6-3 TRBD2 TGTGCCAGCAGTTCCAGTCTAGCGGGAGATGGGATGGGGGAGCTGTTTTTT CASSSSLAGDGMGELFF
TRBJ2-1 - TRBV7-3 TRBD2 TGTGCCAGCAGCTTCAGCGGGATCATCAACAATGAGCAGTTCTTC CASSFSGIINNEQFF
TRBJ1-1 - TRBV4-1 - TGCGCCAGCAGCCAACGTCGGGGGGGGCCCACTGAAGCTTTCTTT CASSQRRGGPTEAFF
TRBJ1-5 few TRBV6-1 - TGTGCCAGCAGTGAATTCAACAGGGTCAATCAGCCCCAGCATTTT CASSEFNRVNQPQHF
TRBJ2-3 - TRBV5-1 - TGCGCCAGCAGCTTGGGGGCAGGAACTAGCACAGATACGCAGTATTTT CASSLGAGTSTDTQYF
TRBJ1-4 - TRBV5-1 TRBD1 TGCGCCAGCAGCTTAAAGGGGGCTTCTAATGAAAAACTGTTTTTT CASSLKGASNEKLFF
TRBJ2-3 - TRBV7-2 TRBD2 TGTGCCAGCAGCTCCTGGGCTAGCGGGGGTACAGATACGCAGTATTTT CASSSWASGGTDTQYF
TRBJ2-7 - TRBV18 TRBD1 TGTGCCAGCTCACCCCCGGGACAGGGGGTATACGAGCAGTACTTC CASSPPGQGVYEQYF
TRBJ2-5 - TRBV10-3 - TGTGCCATCAGGGCCGACTTCTCCGGAGAGACCCAGTACTTC CAIRADFSGETQYF
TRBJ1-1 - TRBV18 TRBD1 TGTGCCAGCTCACCAGTAGGACAGGGTATGAACACTGAAGCTTTCTTT CASSPVGQGMNTEAFF
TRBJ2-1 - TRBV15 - TGTGCCACCAGCAGAGCTGGCAGCGAACCCTACAATGAGCAGTTCTTC CATSRAGSEPYNEQFF
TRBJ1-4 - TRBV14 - TGTGCCAGCAGCCTACGGTCAGGGGCAACTAATGAAAAACTGTTTTTT CASSLRSGATNEKLFF
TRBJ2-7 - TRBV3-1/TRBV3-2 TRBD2 TGTGCCAGCAGCCAAGGGCCAGCGGGAGGCCCTTACGAGCAGTACTTC CASSQGPAGGPYEQYF
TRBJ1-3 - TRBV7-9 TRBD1 TGTGCCAGCAGCTTACTAACAGGGGGCGCCTTTGGAAACACCATATATTTT CASSLLTGGAFGNTIYF
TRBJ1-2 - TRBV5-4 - TGTGCCAGCAGCTTGGTAGCAGGGGACACCTATGGCTACACCTTC CASSLVAGDTYGYTF
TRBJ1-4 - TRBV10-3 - TGTGCCATCAGTGAGCAGGGCCTCAACCACGAAAAACTGTTTTTT CAISEQGLNHEKLFF
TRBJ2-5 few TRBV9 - TGTGCCAGCAGCGTAGGTACAGCCCGCCAAGAGACCCAGTACTTC CASSVGTARQETQYF
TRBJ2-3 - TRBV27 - TGTGCCAGCAGTCCCTACACAGGGCTAGGCACAGATACGCAGTATTTT CASSPYTGLGTDTQYF
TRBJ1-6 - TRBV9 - TGTGCCAGCAGCGTAGTAGGGGCGAATAATTCACCCCTCCACTTT CASSVVGANNSPLHF
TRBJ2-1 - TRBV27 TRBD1 TGTGCCAGCAGTTTTGACAGGGGGGGACACAATGAGCAGTTCTTC CASSFDRGGHNEQFF
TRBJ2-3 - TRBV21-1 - TGTGCCAGCAGCAAAGTTGGGAGGGGGGTGTCCACTAGCACAGATACGCAGTATTTT CASSKVGRGVSTSTDTQYF
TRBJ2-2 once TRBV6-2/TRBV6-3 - TGTGCCAGCAGCGTCCAGGGTGCCGGGGAGCTGTTTTTT CASSVQGAGELFF